This T cell receptor (beta chain) derives from a study of metastatic and nonmetastatic thyroid tumors. Study background: Repertoires of blood and of tissue (tumor or nodule) from malignant and benign thyroid patients were compared. Study results and caveats: Benign nodules reportedly had significantly lower TCR beta diversity than malignant thyroid tumors in blood and tumor.

Ahead of thyroid surgery, no patient had received treatment of any kind. TCRdb redid the clone calls on the PCR reads using MiXCR. Among roughly 9,700 clones listed, 25% to 30% were seen once. Points on this clone: Its target is unknown.

V was clipped by 8 bases and J by 4 bases; unmatched bases: 13. The CDR3 sequence is 16 residues long. Germline CDR1 SGHAT, CDR2 FQDESV (reference sequence). This sequence originates from a female donor with papillary thyroid cancer or a benign thyroid nodule (not recorded which). Some clones in this sample may be carry-over from other donors' samples. The chain has TRBV11-1 and TRBJ2-1; 8 positions agree with TRBD2. Sequences were obtained from tumor tissue. The CDR3 spells CASVSSGSYFYNEQFF. CDR3 nucleotide sequence: TGTGCCAGCGTGTCGAGCGGGAGCTACTTTTACAATGAGCAGTTCTTC.